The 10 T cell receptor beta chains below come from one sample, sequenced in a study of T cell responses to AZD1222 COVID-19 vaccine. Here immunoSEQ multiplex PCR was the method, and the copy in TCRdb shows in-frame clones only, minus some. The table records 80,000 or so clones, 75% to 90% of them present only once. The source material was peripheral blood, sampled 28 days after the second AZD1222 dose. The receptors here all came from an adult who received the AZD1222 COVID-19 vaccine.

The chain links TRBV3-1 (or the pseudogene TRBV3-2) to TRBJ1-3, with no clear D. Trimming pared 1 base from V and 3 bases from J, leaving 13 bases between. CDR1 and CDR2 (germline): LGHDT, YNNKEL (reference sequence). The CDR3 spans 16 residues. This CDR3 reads CASSQGLGLYGNTIYF. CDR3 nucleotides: TGTGCCAGCAGCCAAGGGCTAGGGTTATATGGAAACACCATATATTTT.

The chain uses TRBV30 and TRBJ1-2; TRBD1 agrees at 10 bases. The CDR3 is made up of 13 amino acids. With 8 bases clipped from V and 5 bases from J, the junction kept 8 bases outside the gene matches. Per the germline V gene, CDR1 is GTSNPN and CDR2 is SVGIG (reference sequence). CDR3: CAQRQGARYGYTF. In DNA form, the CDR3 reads TGTGCCCAGAGACAGGGGGCCCGGTATGGCTACACCTTC. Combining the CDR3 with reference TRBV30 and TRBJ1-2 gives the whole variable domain SQTIHQWPATLVQPVGSPLSLECTVEGTSNPNLYWYRQAAGRGLQLLFYSVGIGQISSEVPQNLSASRPQDRQFILSSKKLLLSDSGFYLCAQRQGARYGYTFGSGTRLTVV.

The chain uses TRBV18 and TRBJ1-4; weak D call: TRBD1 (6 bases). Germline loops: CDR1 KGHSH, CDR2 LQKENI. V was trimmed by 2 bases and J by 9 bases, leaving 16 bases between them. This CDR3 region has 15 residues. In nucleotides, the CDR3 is TGTGCCAGCTCACCAGATGGGCAGGGGCGGCAAAAACTGTTTTTT. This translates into CASSPDGQGRQKLFF.

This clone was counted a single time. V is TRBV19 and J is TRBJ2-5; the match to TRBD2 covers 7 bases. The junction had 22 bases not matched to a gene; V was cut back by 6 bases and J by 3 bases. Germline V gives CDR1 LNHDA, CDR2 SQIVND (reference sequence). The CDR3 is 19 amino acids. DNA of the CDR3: TGTGCCAGTAGCTCCACCCGGGGGGTGTCTCCCGTATTAAAAGAGACCCAGTACTTC. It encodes CASSSTRGVSPVLKETQYF.

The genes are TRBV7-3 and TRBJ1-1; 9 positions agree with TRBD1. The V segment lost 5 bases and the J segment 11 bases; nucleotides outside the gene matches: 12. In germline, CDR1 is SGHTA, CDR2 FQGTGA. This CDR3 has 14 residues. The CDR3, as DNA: TGTGCCAGCAGCCTCGACAGGGGGTCAATCGGGGCTTTCTTT. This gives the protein CASSLDRGSIGAFF. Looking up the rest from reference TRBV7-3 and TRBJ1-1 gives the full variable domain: GAGVSQTPSNKVTEKGKYVELRCDPISGHTALYWYRQSLGQGPEFLIYFQGTGAADDSGLPNDRFFAVRPEGSVSTLKIQRTERGDSAVYLCASSLDRGSIGAFFGQGTRLTVV.

The DNA for the CDR3 is TGTGCCACCAGCAGAAAAGTGGATACCGGCTATGGCTACACCTTC. This encodes CATSRKVDTGYGYTF. The chain joins TRBV15 to TRBJ1-2; D is undetermined. Germline assignment: CDR1 LNHNV and CDR2 YYDKDF (reference sequence). The germline V and J ends were trimmed by 2 bases and 4 bases, with 14 bases remaining between them. This CDR3 has 15 amino acids.

CDR3 in DNA: TGTGCCAGCAGCTTAGTGGACAGGGGGGGCTACGAGCAGTACTTC. It codes for CASSLVDRGGYEQYF. This chain links TRBV7-2 with TRBJ2-7, with 10 bases lining up with TRBD1. V lost 1 base and J lost 3; bases outside the gene matches: 3. The CDR3 length is 15 residues. Germline CDR1 reads SGHTA; CDR2 reads FQGNSA.

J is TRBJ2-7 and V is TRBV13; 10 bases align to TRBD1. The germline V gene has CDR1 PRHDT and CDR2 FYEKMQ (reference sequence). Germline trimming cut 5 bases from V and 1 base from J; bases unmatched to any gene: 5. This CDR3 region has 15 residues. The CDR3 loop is CASSQPGQGSYEQYF. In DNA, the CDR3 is TGTGCCAGCAGCCAGCCGGGACAGGGGTCCTACGAGCAGTACTTC.

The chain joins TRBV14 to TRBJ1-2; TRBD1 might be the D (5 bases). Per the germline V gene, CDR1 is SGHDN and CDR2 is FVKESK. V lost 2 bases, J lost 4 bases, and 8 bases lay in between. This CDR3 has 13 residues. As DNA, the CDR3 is TGTGCCAGCAGCCAACGGGGGGTCTATGGCTACACCTTC. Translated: CASSQRGVYGYTF.

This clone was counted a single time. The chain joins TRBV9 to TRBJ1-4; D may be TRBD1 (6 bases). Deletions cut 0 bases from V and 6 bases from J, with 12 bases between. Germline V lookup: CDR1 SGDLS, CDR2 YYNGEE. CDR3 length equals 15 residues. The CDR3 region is CASSVGDRLYEKLFF. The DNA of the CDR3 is TGTGCCAGCAGCGTAGGTGACAGGTTATATGAAAAACTGTTTTTT. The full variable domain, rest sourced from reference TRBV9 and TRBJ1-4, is DSGVTQTPKHLITATGQRVTLRCSPRSGDLSVYWYQQSLDQGLQFLIQYYNGEERAKGNILERFSAQQFPDLHSELNLSSLELGDSALYFCASSVGDRLYEKLFFGSGTQLSVL.